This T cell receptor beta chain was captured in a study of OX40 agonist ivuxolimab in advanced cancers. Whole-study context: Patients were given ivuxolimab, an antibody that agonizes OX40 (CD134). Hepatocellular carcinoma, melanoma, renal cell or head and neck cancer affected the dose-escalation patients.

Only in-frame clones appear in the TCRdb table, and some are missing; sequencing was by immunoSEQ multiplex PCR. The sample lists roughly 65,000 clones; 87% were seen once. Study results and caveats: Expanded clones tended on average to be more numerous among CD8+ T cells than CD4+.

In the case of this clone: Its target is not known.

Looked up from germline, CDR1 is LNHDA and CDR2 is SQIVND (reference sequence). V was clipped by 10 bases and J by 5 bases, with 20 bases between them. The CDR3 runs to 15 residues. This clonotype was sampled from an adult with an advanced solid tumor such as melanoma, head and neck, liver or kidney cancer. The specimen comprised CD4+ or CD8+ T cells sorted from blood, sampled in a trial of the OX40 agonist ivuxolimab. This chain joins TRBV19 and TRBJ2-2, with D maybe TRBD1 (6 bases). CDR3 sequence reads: CATLPSTGFTGELFF. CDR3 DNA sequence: TGTGCCACCCTGCCCTCCACAGGGTTTACCGGGGAGCTGTTTTTT.